This T cell receptor beta chain was captured by sequencing in a study of blood T cell repertoires in COVID-19. This CDR3 is 15 amino acids long. With V trimmed by 9 bases and J by 6 bases, 14 bases remained unmatched. CDR1 and CDR2 from the germline V gene are KGHSH and LQKENI. Generated by immunoSEQ multiplex PCR, the TCRdb table keeps only in-frame clones and is missing some. The sample includes more than 40,000 clones, around 89% of them seen just once. The specimen was peripheral blood. The V gene is TRBV18, the J gene TRBJ2-3; 8 positions agree with TRBD2. The receptor was isolated from a man aged 50 or older with active COVID-19. CDR3 amino acids: CASLQRAGAGDTQYF. The CDR3 DNA sequence: TGTGCCAGTCTCCAACGAGCGGGAGCGGGGGATACGCAGTATTTT.